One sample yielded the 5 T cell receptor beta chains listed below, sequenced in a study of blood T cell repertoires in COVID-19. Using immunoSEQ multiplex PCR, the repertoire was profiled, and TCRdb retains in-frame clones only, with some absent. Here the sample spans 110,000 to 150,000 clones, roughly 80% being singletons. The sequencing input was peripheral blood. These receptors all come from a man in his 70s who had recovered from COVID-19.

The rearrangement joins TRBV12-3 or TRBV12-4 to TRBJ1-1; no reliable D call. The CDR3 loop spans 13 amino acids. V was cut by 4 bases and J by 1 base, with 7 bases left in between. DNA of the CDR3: TGTGCCAGCAGTTCCGCGAGGAACACTGAAGCTTTCTTT. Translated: CASSSARNTEAFF.

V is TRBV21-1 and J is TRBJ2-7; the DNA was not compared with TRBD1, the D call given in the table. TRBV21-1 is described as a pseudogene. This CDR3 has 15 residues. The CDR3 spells CASSISGTGENEQYF. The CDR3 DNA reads TGTGCCAGCAGCATATCCGGGACAGGGGAGAACGAGCAGTACTTC.

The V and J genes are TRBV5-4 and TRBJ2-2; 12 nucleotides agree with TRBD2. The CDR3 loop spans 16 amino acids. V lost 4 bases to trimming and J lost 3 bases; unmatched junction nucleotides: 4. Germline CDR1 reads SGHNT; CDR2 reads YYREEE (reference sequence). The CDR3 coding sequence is TGTGCCAGCAGCACAGGACTAGCGGGATACACCGGGGAGCTGTTTTTT. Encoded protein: CASSTGLAGYTGELFF.

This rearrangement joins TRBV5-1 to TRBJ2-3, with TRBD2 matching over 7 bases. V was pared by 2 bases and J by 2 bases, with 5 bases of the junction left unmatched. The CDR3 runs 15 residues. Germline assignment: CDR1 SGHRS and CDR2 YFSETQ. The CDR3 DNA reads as TGCGCCAGCAGCTTTCTAGCGGCCAACACAGATACGCAGTATTTT. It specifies CASSFLAANTDTQYF.

This CDR3 reads CASSSVSGQPQHF. As DNA, the CDR3 is TGTGCCAGCAGTTCTGTGTCAGGTCAGCCCCAGCATTTT. The gene calls are TRBV27 and TRBJ1-5; the D is unclear. Deletions cut 4 bases from V and 6 bases from J, with 10 bases between. Germline V gene sequence: CDR1 MNHEY, CDR2 SMNVEV (reference sequence). CDR3 size: 13 residues.